Presented here are 4 T cell receptor beta chains from one specimen sequenced in a study of lymphopenia after photon versus proton radiotherapy. Here immunoSEQ multiplex PCR was the method, and the copy in TCRdb shows in-frame clones only, minus some. The sample consists of 30,000 to 45,000 clones, over 75% of them appearing once. Sequences were derived from peripheral blood, sampled from a patient treated with photon-based radiotherapy. Receptors originate from a man aged 50-60 years with gastric cancer.

The CDR3 here is CASSQAAGQGFYGYTF. CDR3 nucleotides: TGTGCCAGCAGCCAGGCCGCGGGACAGGGCTTCTATGGCTACACCTTC. V gene TRBV4-2 combines with J gene TRBJ1-2, with 9 bases identical to TRBD1. This CDR3 comprises 16 residues. V shed 3 bases, J shed 4 bases, and the junction held 9 bases outside the gene matches. Looked up from germline, CDR1 is LGHNA and CDR2 is YNFKEQ.

The V gene is TRBV6-5, the J gene TRBJ1-2; D is unclear. Deletions cut 6 bases from V and 8 bases from J, with 19 bases between. The CDR3 sequence is 14 residues long. Germline V gene sequence: CDR1 MNHEY, CDR2 SVGAGI. CDR3 DNA sequence: TGTGCCAGCAGCGACGGAGCTCGGGCTCACGGCTACACCTTC. Encoded protein: CASSDGARAHGYTF.

This chain connects TRBV6-5 to TRBJ2-7; 9 positions agree with TRBD1. Looked up from germline, CDR1 is MNHEY and CDR2 is SVGAGI. The CDR3 runs to 15 residues. Trimming cost V 5 bases and J 2 bases; bases outside gene matches: 7. CDR3 DNA sequence: TGTGCCAGCAGTCGACAGGACAGGGGTCCCTACGAGCAGTACTTC. The encoded protein is CASSRQDRGPYEQYF.

The chain couples TRBV14 to TRBJ2-2, with 9 positions matching TRBD1. Per germline, CDR1 SGHDN and CDR2 FVKESK. Trimming took 1 base from V and 5 from J; bases not matched to a gene: 5. The CDR3 runs to 16 residues. The CDR3 is CASSQGGTGWTGELFF. Here the CDR3 DNA reads TGTGCCAGCAGCCAAGGAGGGACAGGGTGGACCGGGGAGCTGTTTTTT.